These T cell receptor beta chains were read from a single sample in a study of chemoradiotherapy in HPV16-positive cancers. This table comes from immunoSEQ multiplex PCR, and its TCRdb copy is limited to in-frame clones, with some not included. Seen here are about 21,000 clones, approximately 86% observed once, and the top ten hold approximately 4.6%. The specimen comprised blood, sampled from a patient who underwent chemoradiotherapy. The source of these receptors is a human donor with HPV-associated anogenital cancer. The CDR3 runs from the conserved cysteine through the conserved F or W. D genes are given only for firm matches. Size is omitted from some rows. Given values are once, few, many or a class for expanded clones.

cdr3_aa,cdr3_nt,v_call,clone_size,d_call,j_call
CASSLARTDTQYF,TGTGCCAGCAGCTTGGCCCGCACAGATACGCAGTATTTT,TRBV7-2,-,-,TRBJ2-3
CASSSAAGAYNEQFF,TGTGCCAGCAGCTCCGCGGCGGGGGCCTACAATGAGCAGTTCTTC,TRBV9,-,TRBD2,TRBJ2-1
CASSSLAGGITDTQYF,TGTGCCAGCAGCTCCCTAGCAGGGGGAATAACAGATACGCAGTATTTT,TRBV7-3,-,TRBD1,TRBJ2-3
CASARPGPFSGNTIYF,TGTGCCAGCGCCCGCCCCGGCCCTTTCTCTGGAAACACCATATATTTT,TRBV14,-,-,TRBJ1-3
CASSTTGPETQYF,TGTGCCAGCTCAACGACAGGGCCAGAGACCCAGTACTTC,TRBV18,-,TRBD1,TRBJ2-5
CASGQGLRNTEAFF,TGTGCCAGTGGACAGGGCCTTAGGAACACTGAAGCTTTCTTT,TRBV6-5,-,TRBD1,TRBJ1-1
CASSYSPGTASPLHF,TGTGCCAGCAGTTACTCCCCCGGGACAGCTTCACCCCTCCACTTT,TRBV6-6,-,TRBD1,TRBJ1-6
CASSSRAGGVYEQYF,TGTGCCAGCAGCTCCCGGGCGGGAGGTGTCTACGAGCAGTACTTC,TRBV7-2,-,TRBD2,TRBJ2-7
CAFIGTGGFFADTQYF,TGTGCCTTTATCGGGACAGGGGGCTTCTTCGCAGATACGCAGTATTTT,TRBV30,once,TRBD1,TRBJ2-3
CSGGSNEQFF,TGCAGTGGGGGAAGCAATGAGCAGTTCTTC,TRBV20-1,-,-,TRBJ2-1
CASSQAGGNQPQHF,TGCGCCAGCAGCCAAGCGGGGGGCAATCAGCCCCAGCATTTT,TRBV4-3,-,-,TRBJ1-5
CASAEAGTSGKREGEQFF,TGTGCTAGTGCTGAGGCGGGGACTAGCGGGAAAAGAGAGGGTGAGCAGTTCTTC,TRBV12-5,once,TRBD2,TRBJ2-1
CASSLGSSGQGDEQYF,TGTGCCAGCAGCCTAGGGAGCTCTGGACAGGGAGACGAGCAGTACTTC,TRBV5-4,-,TRBD1,TRBJ2-7
CASSLEPTVGGYTF,TGCGCCAGCAGCTTGGAACCTACAGTGGGTGGCTACACCTTC,TRBV5-1,-,-,TRBJ1-2
CASSDHPRGNSPLHF,TGTGCCAGCAGCGATCACCCACGGGGAAATTCACCCCTCCACTTT,TRBV14,-,-,TRBJ1-6
CATGTATDTEAFF,TGTGCCACCGGGACAGCGACCGACACTGAAGCTTTCTTT,TRBV10-3,-,TRBD1,TRBJ1-1
CASSYREGDTQYF,TGTGCCAGCAGTTACAGGGAGGGAGATACGCAGTATTTT,TRBV6-5,-,TRBD2,TRBJ2-3
CASSSGGRLPQHF,TGTGCCAGCAGCTCCGGAGGGCGGTTGCCCCAGCATTTT,TRBV11-2,once,-,TRBJ1-5
CASSRDSDTGEQYF,TGTGCCAGCAGTCGGGACAGTGATACGGGCGAGCAGTACTTC,TRBV27,few,TRBD1,TRBJ2-7
CASSLRSGSEQYF,TGTGCCAGCAGCTTAAGATCGGGGTCGGAGCAGTACTTC,TRBV11-1,-,-,TRBJ2-7
CASSLGGAIGSPLHF,TGTGCCAGCAGCTTAGGGGGCGCTATAGGTTCACCCCTCCACTTT,TRBV27,-,TRBD1,TRBJ1-6
CASSEDSRWAYEQYF,TGTGCCAGCAGTGAAGACAGCAGATGGGCCTACGAGCAGTACTTC,TRBV6-1,-,-,TRBJ2-7
CASSLKEDTEAFF,TGCGCCAGCAGCTTAAAGGAGGACACTGAAGCTTTCTTT,TRBV5-1,-,-,TRBJ1-1
CASSLAGGTETQYF,TGCGCCAGCAGCTTGGCGGGGGGAACAGAGACCCAGTACTTC,TRBV5-1,-,TRBD2,TRBJ2-5
CATSRVMEGIQYF,TGTGCCACCAGCAGAGTGATGGAGGGCATTCAGTACTTC,TRBV15,few,-,TRBJ2-4
CAWSDEAKEGGGYTF,TGTGCCTGGAGTGATGAGGCGAAGGAAGGTGGTGGCTACACCTTC,TRBV30,-,-,TRBJ1-2
CASSLALGSNNQPQHF,TGTGCCAGCAGCTTAGCGTTAGGGAGTAACAATCAGCCCCAGCATTTT,TRBV7-2,-,-,TRBJ1-5
CARSSGLAPSTDTQYF,TGTGCCAGAAGCTCCGGACTAGCCCCTAGCACAGATACGCAGTATTTT,TRBV5-3,-,TRBD2,TRBJ2-3
CASSPDGARFDEQFF,TGTGCCAGCAGCCCGGACGGGGCAAGGTTCGATGAGCAGTTCTTC,TRBV5-4,-,-,TRBJ2-1
CSVEGRGNEQFF,TGCAGCGTTGAGGGCAGGGGAAATGAGCAGTTCTTC,TRBV29-1,-,-,TRBJ2-1
CAWRLAGGGEQYF,TGTGCCTGGAGGCTAGCGGGGGGCGGGGAGCAGTACTTC,TRBV30,-,TRBD2,TRBJ2-7
CASLAGTSGRGEQFF,TGTGCCAGCCTCGCTGGGACTAGCGGGAGAGGGGAGCAGTTCTTC,TRBV6-5,-,TRBD2,TRBJ2-1
CASSQLTLTDTQYF,TGTGCCAGCAGCCAACTGACCCTCACAGATACGCAGTATTTT,TRBV7-2,-,-,TRBJ2-3
CAWSEGRSGPQHF,TGTGCCTGGAGTGAGGGAAGGTCCGGGCCCCAGCATTTT,TRBV30,-,-,TRBJ1-5
CASSLITSGRSETQYF,TGTGCCAGCAGCTTAATCACTAGCGGGAGGTCTGAGACCCAGTACTTC,TRBV11-1,-,TRBD2,TRBJ2-5
CASSLGGDETQYF,TGTGCCAGCAGCTTAGGGGGGGACGAGACCCAGTACTTC,TRBV7-2,-,-,TRBJ2-5
CASSLAQGNTEAFF,TGTGCCAGCAGCTTGGCGCAGGGTAACACTGAAGCTTTCTTT,TRBV5-6,-,-,TRBJ1-1
CSARKGETQYF,TGCAGTGCTAGGAAGGGAGAGACCCAGTACTTC,TRBV20-1,-,-,TRBJ2-5
CASSYHPPEQFF,TGTGCCAGCAGTTACCATCCCCCTGAGCAGTTCTTC,TRBV4-2,-,-,TRBJ2-1
CAWRASARNEKLFF,TGTGCCTGGAGGGCGTCAGCGCGTAATGAAAAACTGTTTTTT,TRBV30,-,-,TRBJ1-4
CASSPSRTVNEKLFF,TGCGCCAGCAGCCCTTCCCGTACAGTTAATGAAAAACTGTTTTTT,TRBV4-3,-,-,TRBJ1-4
CASGYSGRKTQYF,TGTGCCAGCGGTTATAGCGGGAGGAAGACCCAGTACTTC,TRBV6-5,few,TRBD2,TRBJ2-5
CAISESLAGGETQYF,TGTGCCATCAGTGAGTCCCTAGCGGGAGGGGAGACCCAGTACTTC,TRBV10-3,-,TRBD2,TRBJ2-5
CASQRASQETQYF,TGTGCCAGTCAGAGGGCTTCACAAGAGACCCAGTACTTC,TRBV27,-,-,TRBJ2-5
CASRPQGMNTEAFF,TGTGCCAGCAGACCTCAGGGCATGAACACTGAAGCTTTCTTT,TRBV2,-,-,TRBJ1-1
CASSPAYQETQYF,TGCGCCAGCAGCCCGGCGTACCAAGAGACCCAGTACTTC,TRBV5-1,-,-,TRBJ2-5
CASSSQGLGQPQHF,TGTGCCAGCAGTTCCCAGGGTCTCGGTCAGCCCCAGCATTTT,TRBV6-5,-,-,TRBJ1-5
CASSQEGGGSRYEQYF,TGCGCCAGCAGCCAAGAAGGTGGAGGCAGCCGCTACGAGCAGTACTTC,TRBV4-3,once,-,TRBJ2-7
CASSQEPTGGELFF,TGCGCCAGCAGCCAAGAACCCACCGGCGGGGAGCTGTTTTTT,TRBV4-3,-,-,TRBJ2-2
CAISEGSQETQYF,TGTGCCATCAGTGAGGGCAGCCAAGAGACCCAGTACTTC,TRBV10-3,-,-,TRBJ2-5
CASNPGRAVEKLFF,TGTGCCAGCAACCCTGGCAGGGCAGTTGAAAAACTGTTTTTT,TRBV7-9,once,-,TRBJ1-4
CASSLTNTGELFF,TGTGCCAGCAGCTTAACGAACACCGGGGAGCTGTTTTTT,TRBV7-3,-,-,TRBJ2-2
CASSRSGGADTQYF,TGCGCCAGCAGCCGGTCGGGGGGGGCAGATACGCAGTATTTT,TRBV4-1,-,TRBD2,TRBJ2-3
CASSSNLAGGRDTQYF,TGTGCCAGCAGCTCCAACCTAGCGGGAGGGAGAGATACGCAGTATTTT,TRBV7-9,-,TRBD2,TRBJ2-3
CASSSAGGSRQPQHF,TGTGCCAGCAGTTCCGCAGGGGGTTCACGGCAGCCCCAGCATTTT,TRBV6-6,-,TRBD1,TRBJ1-5
CATRGGVRGATRAFF,TGCGCCACCCGCGGGGGGGTGAGAGGGGCGACGAGAGCTTTCTTT,TRBV4-1,-,-,TRBJ1-1
CASSQDRKQLPYEQYF,TGTGCCAGCAGCCAAGATCGGAAGCAGCTTCCCTACGAGCAGTACTTC,TRBV14,-,-,TRBJ2-7